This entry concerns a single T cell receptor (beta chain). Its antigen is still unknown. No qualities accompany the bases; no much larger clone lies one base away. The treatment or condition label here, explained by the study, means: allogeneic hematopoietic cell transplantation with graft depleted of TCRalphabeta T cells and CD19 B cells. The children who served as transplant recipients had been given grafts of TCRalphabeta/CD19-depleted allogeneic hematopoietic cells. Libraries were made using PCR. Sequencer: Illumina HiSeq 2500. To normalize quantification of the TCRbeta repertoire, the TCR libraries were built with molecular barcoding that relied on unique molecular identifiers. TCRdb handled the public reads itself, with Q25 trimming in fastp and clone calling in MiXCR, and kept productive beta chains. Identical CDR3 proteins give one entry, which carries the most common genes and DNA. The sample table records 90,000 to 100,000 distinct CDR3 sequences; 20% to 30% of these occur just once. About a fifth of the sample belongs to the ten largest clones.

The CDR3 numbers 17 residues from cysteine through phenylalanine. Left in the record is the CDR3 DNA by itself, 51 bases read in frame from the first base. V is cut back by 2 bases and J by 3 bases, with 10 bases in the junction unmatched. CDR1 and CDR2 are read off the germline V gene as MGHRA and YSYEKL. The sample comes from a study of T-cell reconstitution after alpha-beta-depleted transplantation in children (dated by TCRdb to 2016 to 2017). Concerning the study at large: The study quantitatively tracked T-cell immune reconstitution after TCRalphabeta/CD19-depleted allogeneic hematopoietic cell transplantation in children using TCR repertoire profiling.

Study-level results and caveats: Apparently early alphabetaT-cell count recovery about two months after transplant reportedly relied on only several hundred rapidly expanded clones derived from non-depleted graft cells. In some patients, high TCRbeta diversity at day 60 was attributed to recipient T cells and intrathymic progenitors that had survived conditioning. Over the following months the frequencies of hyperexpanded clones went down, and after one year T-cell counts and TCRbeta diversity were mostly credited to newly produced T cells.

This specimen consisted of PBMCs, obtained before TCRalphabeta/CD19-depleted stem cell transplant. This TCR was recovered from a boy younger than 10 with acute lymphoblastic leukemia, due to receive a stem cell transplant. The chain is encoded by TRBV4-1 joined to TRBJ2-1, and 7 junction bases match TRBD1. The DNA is TGCGCCAGCAGCCAACGAAACACAGGGGTCGACTACAATGAGCAGTTCTTC. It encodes CASSQRNTGVDYNEQFF.